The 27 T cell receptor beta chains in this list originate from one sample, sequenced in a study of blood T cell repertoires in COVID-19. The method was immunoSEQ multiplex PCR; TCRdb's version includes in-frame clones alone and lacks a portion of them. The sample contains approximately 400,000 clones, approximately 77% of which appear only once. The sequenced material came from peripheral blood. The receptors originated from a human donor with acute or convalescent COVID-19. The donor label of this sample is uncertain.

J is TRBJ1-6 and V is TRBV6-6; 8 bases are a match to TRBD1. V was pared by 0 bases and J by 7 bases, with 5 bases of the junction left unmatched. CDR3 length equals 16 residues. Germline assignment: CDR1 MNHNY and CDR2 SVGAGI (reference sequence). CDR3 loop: CASSYSSTGENSPLHF. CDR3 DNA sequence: TGTGCCAGCAGTTACTCCTCGACAGGGGAAAATTCACCCCTCCACTTT.

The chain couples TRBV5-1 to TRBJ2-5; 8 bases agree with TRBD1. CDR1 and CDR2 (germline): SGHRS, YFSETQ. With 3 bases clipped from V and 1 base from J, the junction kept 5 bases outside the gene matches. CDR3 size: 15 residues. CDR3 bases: TGCGCCAGCAGCTCCCGGACAGGGACCCAAGAGACCCAGTACTTC. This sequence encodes CASSSRTGTQETQYF.

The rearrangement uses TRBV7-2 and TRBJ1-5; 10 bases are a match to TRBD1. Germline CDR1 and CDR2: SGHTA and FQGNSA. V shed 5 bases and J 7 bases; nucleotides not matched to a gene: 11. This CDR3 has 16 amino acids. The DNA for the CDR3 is TGTGCCAGCAGCACCCAGACAGGGGGCTATGGGCAGCCCCAGCATTTT. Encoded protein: CASSTQTGGYGQPQHF.

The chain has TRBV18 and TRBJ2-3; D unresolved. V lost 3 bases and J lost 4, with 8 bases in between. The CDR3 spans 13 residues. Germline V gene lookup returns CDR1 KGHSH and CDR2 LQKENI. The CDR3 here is CASSPRGADTQYF. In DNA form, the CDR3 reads TGTGCCAGCTCACCGCGAGGTGCAGATACGCAGTATTTT.

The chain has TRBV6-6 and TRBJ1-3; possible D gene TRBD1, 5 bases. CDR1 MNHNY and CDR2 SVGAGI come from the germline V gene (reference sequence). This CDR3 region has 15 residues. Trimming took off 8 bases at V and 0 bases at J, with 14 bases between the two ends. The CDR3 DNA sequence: TGTGCCAGCGGGGGGGGTGGGACCTCTGGAAACACCATATATTTT. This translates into CASGGGGTSGNTIYF.

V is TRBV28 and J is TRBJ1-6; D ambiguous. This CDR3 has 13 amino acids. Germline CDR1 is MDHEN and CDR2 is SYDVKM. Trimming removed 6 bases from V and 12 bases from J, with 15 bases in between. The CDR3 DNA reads TGTGCCAGCAGCTACCCCGGGTTCTTACCCCTCCACTTT. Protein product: CASSYPGFLPLHF.

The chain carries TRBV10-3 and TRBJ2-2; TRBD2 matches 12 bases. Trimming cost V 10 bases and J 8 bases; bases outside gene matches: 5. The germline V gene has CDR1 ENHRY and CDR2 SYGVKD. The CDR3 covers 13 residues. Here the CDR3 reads CATRLAGVGELFF. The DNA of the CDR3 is TGTGCCACCAGACTAGCGGGAGTTGGGGAGCTGTTTTTT.

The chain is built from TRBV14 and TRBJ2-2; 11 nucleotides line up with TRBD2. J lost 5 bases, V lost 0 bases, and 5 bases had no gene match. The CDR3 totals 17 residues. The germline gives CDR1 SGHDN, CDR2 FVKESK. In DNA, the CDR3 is TGTGCCAGCAGCCAAGATCCTAGCGGGGGGTCTACCGGGGAGCTGTTTTTT. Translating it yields CASSQDPSGGSTGELFF.

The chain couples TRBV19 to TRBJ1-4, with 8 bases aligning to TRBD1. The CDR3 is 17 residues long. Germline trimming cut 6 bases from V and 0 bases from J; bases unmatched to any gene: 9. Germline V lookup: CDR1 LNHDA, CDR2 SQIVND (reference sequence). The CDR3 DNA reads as TGTGCCAGTAGGCGGGCAGGGGGCTTTGCAACTAATGAAAAACTGTTTTTT. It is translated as CASRRAGGFATNEKLFF.

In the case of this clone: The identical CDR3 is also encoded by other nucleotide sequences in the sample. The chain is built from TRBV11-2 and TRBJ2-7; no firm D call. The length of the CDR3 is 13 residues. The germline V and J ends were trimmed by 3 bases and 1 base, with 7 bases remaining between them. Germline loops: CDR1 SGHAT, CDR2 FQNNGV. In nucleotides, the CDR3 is TGTGCCAGCAGCTTGGCACCATCCTACGAGCAGTACTTC. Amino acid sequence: CASSLAPSYEQYF.

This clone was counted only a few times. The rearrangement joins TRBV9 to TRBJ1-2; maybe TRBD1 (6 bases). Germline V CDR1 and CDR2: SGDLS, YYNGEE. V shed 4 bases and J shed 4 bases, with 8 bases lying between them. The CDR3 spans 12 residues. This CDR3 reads CASSLQGYGYTF. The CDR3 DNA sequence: TGTGCCAGCAGCCTACAGGGCTATGGCTACACCTTC.

DNA for the CDR3: TGTGCCACCAGCAGAGCCCCCGTCTACCGAGAGACCCAGTACTTC. Its translation: CATSRAPVYRETQYF. This chain joins TRBV15 and TRBJ2-5, with D hard to call. CDR1 is LNHNV, CDR2 YYDKDF, per germline (reference sequence). The CDR3 length is 15 residues. V dropped 1 base and J dropped 4 bases, with 13 bases sitting between them.

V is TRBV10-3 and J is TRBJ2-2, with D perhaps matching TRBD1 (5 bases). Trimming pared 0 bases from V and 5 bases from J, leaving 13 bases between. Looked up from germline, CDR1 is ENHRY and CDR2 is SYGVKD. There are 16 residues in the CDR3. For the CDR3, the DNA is TGTGCCATCAGTGAGTCGATGCTTAGGGGTACCGGGGAGCTGTTTTTT. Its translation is CAISESMLRGTGELFF.

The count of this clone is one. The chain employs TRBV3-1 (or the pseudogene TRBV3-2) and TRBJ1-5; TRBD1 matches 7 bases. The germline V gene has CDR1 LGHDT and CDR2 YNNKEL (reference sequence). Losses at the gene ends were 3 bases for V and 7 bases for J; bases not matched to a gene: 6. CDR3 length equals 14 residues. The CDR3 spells CASSQRQGGQPQHF. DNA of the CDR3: TGTGCCAGCAGCCAGAGACAGGGAGGACAGCCCCAGCATTTT.

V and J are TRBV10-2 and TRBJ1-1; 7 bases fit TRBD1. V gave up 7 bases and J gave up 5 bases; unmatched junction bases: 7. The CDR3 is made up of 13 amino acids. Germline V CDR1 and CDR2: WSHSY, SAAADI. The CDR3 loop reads CASKTGVRTEAFF. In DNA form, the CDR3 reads TGCGCCAGCAAAACAGGGGTAAGGACTGAAGCTTTCTTT.

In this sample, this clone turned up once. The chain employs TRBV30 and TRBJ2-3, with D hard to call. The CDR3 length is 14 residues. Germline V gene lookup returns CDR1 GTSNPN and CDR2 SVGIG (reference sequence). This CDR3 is CATGVYASVDTQYF. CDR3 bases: TGTGCGACTGGAGTGTACGCTTCGGTCGATACGCAGTATTTT.

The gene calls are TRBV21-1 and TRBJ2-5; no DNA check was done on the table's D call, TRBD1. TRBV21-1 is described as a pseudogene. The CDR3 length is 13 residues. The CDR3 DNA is TGTGCCAGCCGCGACAGAAACCAAGAGACCCAGTACTTC. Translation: CASRDRNQETQYF.

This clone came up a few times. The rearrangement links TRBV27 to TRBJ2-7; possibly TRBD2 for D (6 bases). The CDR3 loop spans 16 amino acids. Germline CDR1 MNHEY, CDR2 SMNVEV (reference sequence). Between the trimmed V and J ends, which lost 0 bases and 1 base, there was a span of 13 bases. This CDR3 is CASSLSRGLMSYEQYF. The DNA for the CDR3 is TGTGCCAGCAGTTTATCGCGGGGACTCATGTCCTACGAGCAGTACTTC.

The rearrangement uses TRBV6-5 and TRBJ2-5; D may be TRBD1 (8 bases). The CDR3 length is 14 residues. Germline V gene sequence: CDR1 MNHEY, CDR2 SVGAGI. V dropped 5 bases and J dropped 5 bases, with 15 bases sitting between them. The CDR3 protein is CASSPNRGGETQYF. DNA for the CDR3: TGTGCCAGCAGTCCTAACAGGGGGGGGGAGACCCAGTACTTC.

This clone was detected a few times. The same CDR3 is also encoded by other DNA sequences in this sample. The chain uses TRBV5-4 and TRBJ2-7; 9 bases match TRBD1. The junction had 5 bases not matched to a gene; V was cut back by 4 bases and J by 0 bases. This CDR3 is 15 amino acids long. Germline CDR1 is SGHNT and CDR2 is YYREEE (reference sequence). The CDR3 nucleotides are TGTGCCAGCAGCGGCGGGACAGGGAGCTCCTACGAGCAGTACTTC. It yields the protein CASSGGTGSSYEQYF.

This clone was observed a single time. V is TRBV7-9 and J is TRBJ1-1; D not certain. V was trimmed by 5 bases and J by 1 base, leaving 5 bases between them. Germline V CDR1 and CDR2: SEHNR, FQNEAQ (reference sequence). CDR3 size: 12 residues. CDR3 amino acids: CASSHTNTEAFF. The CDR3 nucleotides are TGTGCCAGCAGCCACACGAACACTGAAGCTTTCTTT.

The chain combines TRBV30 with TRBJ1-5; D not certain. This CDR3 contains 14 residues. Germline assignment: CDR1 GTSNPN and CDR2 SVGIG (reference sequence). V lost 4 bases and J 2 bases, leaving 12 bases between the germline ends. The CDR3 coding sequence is TGTGCCTGGACCCCTCTAATCGGCAATCAGCCCCAGCATTTT. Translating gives CAWTPLIGNQPQHF.

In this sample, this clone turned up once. CDR3 in DNA: TGTGCCAGCAGCTTAGGGGGGACTATATCCAATGAGCAGTTCTTC. Translation gives CASSLGGTISNEQFF. The chain is built from TRBV7-2 and TRBJ2-1; 7 bases fit TRBD2. This CDR3 is built from 15 residues. Germline V CDR1 and CDR2: SGHTA, FQGNSA. After removal of 1 base from V and 6 bases from J, the junction contained 6 bases not matched to a gene.

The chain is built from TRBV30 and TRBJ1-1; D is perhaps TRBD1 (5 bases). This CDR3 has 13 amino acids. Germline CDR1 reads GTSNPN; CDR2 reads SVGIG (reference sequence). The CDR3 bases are TGTGCACGCAATGGAGGGGCGGGCACTGAAGCTTTCTTT. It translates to CARNGGAGTEAFF.

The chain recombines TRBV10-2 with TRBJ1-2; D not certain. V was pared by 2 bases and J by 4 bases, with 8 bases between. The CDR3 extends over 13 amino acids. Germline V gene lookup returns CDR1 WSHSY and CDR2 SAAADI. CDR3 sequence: CASSERGLYGYTF. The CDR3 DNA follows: TGCGCCAGCAGTGAGAGAGGGCTCTATGGCTACACCTTC.

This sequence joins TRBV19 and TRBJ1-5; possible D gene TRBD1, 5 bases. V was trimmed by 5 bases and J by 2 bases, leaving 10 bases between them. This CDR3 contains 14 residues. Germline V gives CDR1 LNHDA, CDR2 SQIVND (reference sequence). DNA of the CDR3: TGTGCCAGTAGTGGGACTGGGGGCAATCAGCCCCAGCATTTT. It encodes CASSGTGGNQPQHF.

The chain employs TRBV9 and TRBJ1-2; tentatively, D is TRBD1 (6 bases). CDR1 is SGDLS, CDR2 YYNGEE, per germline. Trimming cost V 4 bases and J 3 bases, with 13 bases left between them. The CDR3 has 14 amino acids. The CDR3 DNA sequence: TGTGCCAGCAGCCCACAGGGCTTAGACTATGGCTACACCTTC. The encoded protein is CASSPQGLDYGYTF.